Listed here is a single T cell receptor (beta chain). Its antigen is not identified. Each subset's genomic DNA was split evenly across several immunoSEQ plates. Here immunoSEQ multiplex PCR was the method, and the copy in TCRdb shows in-frame clones only, minus some. The profile shows over a million clones, about 84% of them singletons. This record belongs to a study of shared clonotypes between healthy human individuals. Study-level points and caveats: Non-shared clonotypes displayed generation probabilities falling below those of clonotypes present in all four donors. Specimens sampled were limited to blood, with tissue repertoires likely differing.

From CD4+ cells came CD45RA+ naive and CD45RA-negative memory subsets. The CDR3 totals 15 residues. The germline V gene encodes CDR1 MDHEN and CDR2 SYDVKM. Between the trimmed V and J ends, which lost 5 bases and 0 bases, there was a span of 14 bases. The sample consisted of memory CD4+ T cells from PBMCs. The subset here: CD45RA-negative fraction. V usage is TRBV28 and J usage is TRBJ2-7; TRBD2 is a possible D gene (6 bases). This clonotype originated in a man younger than 35 in good health. Some clones in this sample may be carry-over from other donors' samples. As DNA, the CDR3 is TGTGCCAGCAGTCCCCGTGCGGGGAGCTCCTACGAGCAGTACTTC. Amino acid sequence: CASSPRAGSSYEQYF. The whole variable domain, filled in from reference TRBV28 and TRBJ2-7, reads DVKVTQSSRYLVKRTGEKVFLECVQDMDHENMFWYRQDPGLGLRLIYFSYDVKMKEKGDIPEGYSVSREKKERFSLILESASTNQTSMYLCASSPRAGSSYEQYFGPGTRLTVT.